The 4 T cell receptor beta chains below come from one sample, sequenced in a study of blood T cell repertoires in COVID-19. Repertoires were generated with immunoSEQ multiplex PCR, while TCRdb's copy carries only in-frame clones and drops some. The table has tens of thousands of clones, 80% to 95% seen once. Input material: peripheral blood. Receptors originate from a man aged 45 to 65 with active COVID-19.

The genes are TRBV6-2 or TRBV6-3 and TRBJ2-5; D is unresolved. Germline V gene data show CDR1 as MNHEY and CDR2 as SVGEGT. The CDR3 is 14 amino acids. Trimming left V 2 bases short and J 4 bases short, with 11 bases between. DNA of the CDR3: TGTGCCAGCAGTTACAATTGGAGAGGAGAGACCCAGTACTTC. Encoded protein: CASSYNWRGETQYF.

This clone occurred once. The chain employs TRBV25-1 and TRBJ2-7; D is undetermined. The length of the CDR3 is 15 residues. Germline loops: CDR1 MGHDK, CDR2 SYGVNS. V lost 0 bases to trimming and J lost 2 bases, with 11 bases between them. The CDR3 coding sequence is TGTGCCAGCAGTGAATATCGTCTAGAGACCTACGAGCAGTACTTC. The encoded protein is CASSEYRLETYEQYF.

The CDR3 sequence: CASSPRQGEETQYF. CDR3 in DNA: TGCGCCAGCAGCCCCCGACAGGGGGAAGAGACCCAGTACTTC. The rearrangement links TRBV5-1 to TRBJ2-5, with 9 positions matching TRBD1. Germline values: CDR1 SGHRS, CDR2 YFSETQ. The CDR3 runs 14 residues. Trimming at V came to 4 bases and at J to 3 bases, leaving 4 bases not matched to a gene.

This chain joins TRBV5-1 and TRBJ1-6; 10 nucleotides align to TRBD1. The germline CDR1 and CDR2 sequences are SGHRS and YFSETQ. Germline trimming cut 4 bases from V and 6 bases from J; bases unmatched to any gene: 7. The CDR3 extends over 16 amino acids. The CDR3 here is CASSLGQGEPNSPLHF. CDR3 sequence (DNA): TGCGCCAGCAGCCTAGGACAGGGGGAACCTAATTCACCCCTCCACTTT.